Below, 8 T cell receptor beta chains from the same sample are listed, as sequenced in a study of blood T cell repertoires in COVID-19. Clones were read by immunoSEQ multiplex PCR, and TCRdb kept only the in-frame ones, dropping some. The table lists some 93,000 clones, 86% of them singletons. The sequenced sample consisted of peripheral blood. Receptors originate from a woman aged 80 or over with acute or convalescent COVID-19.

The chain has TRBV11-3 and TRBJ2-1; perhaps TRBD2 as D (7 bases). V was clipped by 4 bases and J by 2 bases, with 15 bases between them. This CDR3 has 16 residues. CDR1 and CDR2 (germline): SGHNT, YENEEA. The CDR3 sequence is CASSSSEGGPYNEQFF. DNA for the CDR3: TGTGCCAGCAGCTCTTCCGAGGGGGGGCCCTACAATGAGCAGTTCTTC.

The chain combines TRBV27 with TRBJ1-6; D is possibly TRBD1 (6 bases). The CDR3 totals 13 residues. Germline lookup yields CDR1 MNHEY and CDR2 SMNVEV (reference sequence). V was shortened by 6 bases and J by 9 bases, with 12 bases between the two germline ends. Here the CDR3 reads CASSAGVGSPLHF. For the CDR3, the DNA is TGTGCCAGCAGCGCAGGGGTTGGTTCACCCCTCCACTTT.

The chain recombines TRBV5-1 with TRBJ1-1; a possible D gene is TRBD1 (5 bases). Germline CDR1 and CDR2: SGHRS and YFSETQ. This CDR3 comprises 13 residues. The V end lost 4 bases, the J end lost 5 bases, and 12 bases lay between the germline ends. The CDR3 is CASSGGDWTEAFF. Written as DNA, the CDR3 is TGCGCCAGCAGCGGAGGGGATTGGACTGAAGCTTTCTTT.

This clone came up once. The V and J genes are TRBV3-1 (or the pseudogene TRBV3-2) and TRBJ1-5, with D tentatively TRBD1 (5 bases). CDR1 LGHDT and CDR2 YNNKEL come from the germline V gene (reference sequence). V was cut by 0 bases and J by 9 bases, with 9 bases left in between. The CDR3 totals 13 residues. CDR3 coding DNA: TGTGCCAGCAGCCAAGACGATGACAGGCCCCAGCATTTT. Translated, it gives CASSQDDDRPQHF.

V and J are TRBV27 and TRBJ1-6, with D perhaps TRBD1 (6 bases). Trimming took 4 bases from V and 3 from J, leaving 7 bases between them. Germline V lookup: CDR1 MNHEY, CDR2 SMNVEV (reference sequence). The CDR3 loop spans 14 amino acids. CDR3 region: CASSSRGYNSPLHF. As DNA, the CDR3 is TGTGCCAGCAGTTCCAGGGGCTATAATTCACCCCTCCACTTT.

The CDR3 nucleotides are TGTGCCAGCAGCGTAGAGACCGGGAGTTGGGAAAAACTGTTTTTT. Encoded protein: CASSVETGSWEKLFF. The chain links TRBV7-8 to TRBJ1-4; D is unresolved. V was trimmed by 5 bases and J by 8 bases, leaving 18 bases between them. This CDR3 region has 15 residues. Germline values: CDR1 SGHVS, CDR2 FQNEAQ. Full variable domain (remainder filled in from reference TRBV7-8 and TRBJ1-4): GAGVSQSPRYKVAKRGQDVALRCDPISGHVSLFWYQQALGQGPEFLTYFQNEAQLDKSGLPSDRFFAERPEGSVSTLKIQRTQQEDSAVYLCASSVETGSWEKLFFGSGTQLSVL.

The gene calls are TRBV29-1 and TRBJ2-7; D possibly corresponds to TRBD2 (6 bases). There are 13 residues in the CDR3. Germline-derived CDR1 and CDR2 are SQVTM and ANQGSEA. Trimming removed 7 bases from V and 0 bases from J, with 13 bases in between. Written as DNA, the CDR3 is TGCAGCGACACGCCCGGGGGCTCCTACGAGCAGTACTTC. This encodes CSDTPGGSYEQYF.

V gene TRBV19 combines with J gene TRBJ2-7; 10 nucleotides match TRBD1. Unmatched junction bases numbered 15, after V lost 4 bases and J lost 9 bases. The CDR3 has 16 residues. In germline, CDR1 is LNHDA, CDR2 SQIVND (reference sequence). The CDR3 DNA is TGTGCCAGTAGTACCACCAGACAGGGGGCGAATATCGGGCAGTACTTC. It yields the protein CASSTTRQGANIGQYF.